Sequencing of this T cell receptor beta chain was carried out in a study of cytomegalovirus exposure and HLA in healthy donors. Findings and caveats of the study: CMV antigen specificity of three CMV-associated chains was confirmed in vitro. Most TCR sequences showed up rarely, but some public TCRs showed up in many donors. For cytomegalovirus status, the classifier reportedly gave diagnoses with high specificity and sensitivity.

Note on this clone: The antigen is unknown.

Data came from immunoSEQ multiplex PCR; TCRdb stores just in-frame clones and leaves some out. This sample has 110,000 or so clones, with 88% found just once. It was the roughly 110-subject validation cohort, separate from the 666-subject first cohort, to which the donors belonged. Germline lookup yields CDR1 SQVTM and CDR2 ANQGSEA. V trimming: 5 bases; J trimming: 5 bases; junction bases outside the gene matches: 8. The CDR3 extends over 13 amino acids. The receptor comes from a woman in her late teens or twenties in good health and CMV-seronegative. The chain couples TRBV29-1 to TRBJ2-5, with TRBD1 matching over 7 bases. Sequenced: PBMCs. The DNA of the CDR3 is TGCAGCGTTCGGACAGGCTCCGGGGAGACCCAGTACTTC. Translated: CSVRTGSGETQYF.